This paragraph reports one TCR beta chain. Deletions cut 4 bases from V and 4 bases from J, with 10 bases between. This CDR3 is built from 13 residues. Germline CDR1 and CDR2: MNHEY and SVGAGI. These data originate in a study of control samples from healthy donors and cancer patients. Here immunoSEQ multiplex PCR was the method, and the copy in TCRdb shows in-frame clones only, minus some. The sample carries roughly 89,000 clones, about nine tenths recorded once. The TCR comes from a man aged 50 to 59 in good health. Material: blood. The chain is built from TRBV6-5 and TRBJ1-2; D not certain. CDR3 DNA: TGTGCCAGCAGTTTCACCAGGAGCTATGGCTACACCTTC. It specifies CASSFTRSYGYTF.